The clone carrying this TCR beta chain has ten or more counts. This specimen belongs to a study of T-cell reconstitution after alpha-beta-depleted transplantation in children. TCRbeta library construction was performed incorporating unique molecular identifiers. Each CDR3 protein is one row after TCRdb ran MiXCR on the PCR reads. The sample lists a few hundred thousand distinct CDR3 sequences; approximately 13% were seen once. The TCR was taken from a human donor who donated a stem cell graft to a child with combined immunodeficiency. The source material was PBMCs from the stem cell graft donor, sampled from the stem cell graft.

CDR3 bases: TGCGCCAGCAGACGAGGGACTAGCGGTTTTTACTCCTACAATGAGCAGTTCTTC. Its translation: CASRRGTSGFYSYNEQFF. This chain uses TRBV5-1 with TRBJ2-1, with 11 positions matching TRBD2. J lost 0 bases, V lost 5 bases, and 10 bases had no gene match. The CDR3 is made up of 18 amino acids. Germline loops: CDR1 SGHRS, CDR2 YFSETQ.